Below are 23 T cell receptor beta chains sequenced from a single sample in a study of blood T cell repertoires in COVID-19. Sequencing was performed with immunoSEQ multiplex PCR; in TCRdb, only in-frame clones are kept and a portion is missing. The data show 110,000 or so clones, with about three quarters seen just once and about 2% held by the top ten. Sequencing was done on a sample of peripheral blood. The receptors were sampled from a woman in her 40s with acute or convalescent COVID-19.

The V and J genes are TRBV10-3 and TRBJ2-2; 13 positions match TRBD2. This CDR3 region has 16 residues. Germline CDR1 reads ENHRY; CDR2 reads SYGVKD. V gave up 5 bases and J gave up 3 bases; unmatched junction bases: 3. CDR3 nucleotides: TGTGCCATCAGTTTACTAGCGGGGGGGCACACCGGGGAGCTGTTTTTT. Translation gives CAISLLAGGHTGELFF.

The J gene is TRBJ1-3, the V gene TRBV20-1; no reliable D call. The CDR3 covers 10 residues. CDR1 and CDR2 (germline): DFQATT, SNEGSKA (reference sequence). Trimming removed 6 bases at V and 4 bases at J, with 4 bases between. The CDR3 spells CSAEGNTIYF. CDR3 nucleotides: TGCAGTGCGGAGGGAAACACCATATATTTT.

V and J are TRBV5-1 and TRBJ2-6, with TRBD1 identical over 8 bases. Germline V gene sequence: CDR1 SGHRS, CDR2 YFSETQ. The CDR3 is 15 amino acids. V was clipped by 8 bases and J by 0 bases; unmatched bases: 4. The CDR3 loop is CASRTGPSGANVLTF. The CDR3 DNA follows: TGCGCCAGTCGGACAGGGCCCTCTGGGGCCAACGTCCTGACTTTC.

In this sample, this clone turned up once. The chain has TRBV6-5 and TRBJ1-2, with a weak D call TRBD1 (5 bases). Trimming removed 7 bases at V and 1 base at J, with 10 bases between. The CDR3 contains 13 residues. The germline V gene has CDR1 MNHEY and CDR2 SVGAGI. CDR3 amino acids: CASMQTDNYGYTF. CDR3 sequence (DNA): TGTGCCAGCATGCAGACAGATAACTATGGCTACACCTTC.

This chain connects TRBV6-2 or TRBV6-3 to TRBJ2-5; 12 nucleotides line up with TRBD2. Unmatched junction bases numbered 9, after V lost 2 bases and J lost 2 bases. From germline, CDR1 is MNHEY and CDR2 SVGEGT. The length of the CDR3 is 18 residues. CDR3 nucleotide sequence: TGTGCCAGCAGTTACCGATCCCGACTAGCGGGGGTTCAAGAGACCCAGTACTTC. It yields the protein CASSYRSRLAGVQETQYF.

The V gene is TRBV24-1, the J gene TRBJ2-5; 11 nucleotides align to TRBD2. The CDR3 sequence is 17 residues long. From germline, CDR1 is KGHDR and CDR2 SFDVKD. Unmatched junction bases numbered 10, after V lost 3 bases and J lost 5 bases. CDR3 bases: TGTGCCACCAGTGATCACCTTAGCGGGGGGGCTTGGGAGACCCAGTACTTC. Translating it yields CATSDHLSGGAWETQYF.

The J gene is TRBJ1-2, the V gene TRBV27; 8 bases match TRBD1. Germline V gives CDR1 MNHEY, CDR2 SMNVEV (reference sequence). The CDR3 covers 15 residues. J lost 2 bases, V lost 2 bases, and 4 bases had no gene match. CDR3 DNA sequence: TGTGCCAGCAGTTTAGATGCAGGGGGCAACTATGGCTACACCTTC. Translated: CASSLDAGGNYGYTF.

The rearrangement uses TRBV5-6 and TRBJ1-2; TRBD1 might be the D (6 bases). CDR1 is SGHDT, CDR2 YYEEEE, per germline. This CDR3 has 14 amino acids. Trimming removed 4 bases at V and 7 bases at J, with 17 bases between. This CDR3 is CASSIGQSERGYTF. Here the CDR3 DNA reads TGTGCCAGCAGCATCGGACAGTCTGAGCGTGGCTACACCTTC.

The chain has TRBV5-1 and TRBJ1-3, with 11 positions matching TRBD1. V was pared by 6 bases and J by 2 bases, with 7 bases of the junction left unmatched. The CDR3 loop spans 16 amino acids. CDR1 and CDR2 from the germline V gene are SGHRS and YFSETQ. Here the CDR3 reads CASTGQGAAAGNTIYF. The CDR3 region has the DNA TGCGCCAGCACCGGACAGGGGGCGGCAGCTGGAAACACCATATATTTT.

In its sample, this clone was seen once. The chain joins TRBV7-6 to TRBJ2-3; 8 bases fit TRBD1. V was pared by 5 bases and J by 2 bases, with 9 bases of the junction left unmatched. This CDR3 is 16 amino acids long. CDR1 SGHVS and CDR2 FNYEAQ come from the germline V gene. CDR3 in DNA: TGTGCCAGCAGCCTGGGACAGGCCCGGAACACAGATACGCAGTATTTT. Translating gives CASSLGQARNTDTQYF. Filled out from reference TRBV7-6 and TRBJ2-3, the complete variable domain reads GAGVSQSPRYKVTKRGQDVALRCDPISGHVSLYWYRQALGQGPEFLTYFNYEAQQDKSGLPNDRFSAERPEGSISTLTIQRTEQRDSAMYRCASSLGQARNTDTQYFGPGTRLTVL.

V gene TRBV7-2 combines with J gene TRBJ1-4, with D unclear. Germline V lookup: CDR1 SGHTA, CDR2 FQGNSA. V was cut by 6 bases and J by 0 bases, with 8 bases left in between. The CDR3 runs to 14 residues. The CDR3 DNA follows: TGTGCCAGCAGGCTAGACGCAACTAATGAAAAACTGTTTTTT. It specifies CASRLDATNEKLFF.

The chain links TRBV6-2 or TRBV6-3 to TRBJ2-6, with 9 bases matching TRBD1. The CDR3 runs to 18 residues. Looked up from germline, CDR1 is MNHEY and CDR2 is SVGEGT. J gave up 0 bases and V 5 bases, and 8 bases lay outside the gene matches. The CDR3 here is CASSPRQGVHSGANVLTF. CDR3 in DNA: TGTGCCAGCAGTCCACGACAGGGGGTCCACTCTGGGGCCAACGTCCTGACTTTC.

The chain employs TRBV5-4 and TRBJ2-1; 10 positions agree with TRBD1. This CDR3 region has 15 residues. The germline gives CDR1 SGHNT, CDR2 YYREEE (reference sequence). V lost 4 bases to trimming and J lost 8 bases; unmatched junction nucleotides: 9. The CDR3 spells CASSPTGGVYDEQFF. For the CDR3, the DNA is TGTGCCAGCAGCCCGACAGGGGGCGTTTACGATGAGCAGTTCTTC.

The chain employs TRBV19 and TRBJ2-5, with D tentatively TRBD1 (6 bases). The CDR3 totals 14 residues. Germline lookup yields CDR1 LNHDA and CDR2 SQIVND (reference sequence). V lost 3 bases and J 2 bases, leaving 10 bases between the germline ends. CDR3 sequence: CASSIQGIQETQYF. In DNA form, the CDR3 reads TGTGCCAGTAGTATCCAGGGGATACAAGAGACCCAGTACTTC.

The J gene is TRBJ2-1, the V gene TRBV18; D uncertain. Germline values: CDR1 KGHSH, CDR2 LQKENI. The V and J ends lost 8 bases and 2 bases respectively, with 10 bases between them. The CDR3 spans 13 residues. CDR3 region: CASRWAAYNEQFF. The CDR3 nucleotides read TGTGCCAGCCGCTGGGCAGCCTACAATGAGCAGTTCTTC.

The chain joins TRBV5-4 to TRBJ2-2, with D perhaps matching TRBD2 (5 bases). Germline CDR1 and CDR2: SGHNT and YYREEE (reference sequence). This CDR3 is 15 amino acids long. Trimming stripped 0 bases from V and 4 bases from J, with 10 bases between. The CDR3 nucleotides read TGTGCCAGCAGCTTGGCCGGGATATCCACCGGGGAGCTGTTTTTT. Amino acids: CASSLAGISTGELFF.

This rearrangement joins TRBV18 to TRBJ2-4; TRBD2 matches 11 bases. Germline CDR1 is KGHSH and CDR2 is LQKENI. J lost 9 bases, V lost 6 bases, and 10 bases had no gene match. The CDR3 is 15 residues long. The CDR3 nucleotides are TGTGCCAGCTCTCTTAGCGGGGGGGCTGATAGCATTCAGTACTTC. This encodes CASSLSGGADSIQYF.

In this sample, this clone turned up once. Relative to the germline gene, one junction end is altered; a read error may explain this. The chain couples TRBV11-1 to TRBJ2-7; D is perhaps TRBD1 (6 bases). There are 16 residues in the CDR3. Germline values: CDR1 SGHAT, CDR2 FQDESV (reference sequence). The CDR3 region is CASSVASGTKSYEQYF. The CDR3 region has the DNA TGTGCCAGCAGCGTAGCGTCAGGGACAAAATCCTACGAGCAGTACTTC.

The chain recombines TRBV7-2 with TRBJ2-7, with D possibly being TRBD1 (6 bases). The germline CDR1 and CDR2 sequences are SGHTA and FQGNSA. This CDR3 has 13 residues. The V gene lost 2 bases and the J gene lost 3 bases, with 8 bases spanning the gap. Written as DNA, the CDR3 is TGTGCCAGCAGCTTACGGACAGTCTACGAGCAGTACTTC. Its protein is CASSLRTVYEQYF.

The chain joins TRBV5-8 to TRBJ1-1; D not certain. The V gene's germline CDR1 is SGHTS and CDR2 YDEGEE. The CDR3 is made up of 14 amino acids. V lost 1 base and J lost 0, with 7 bases in between. The CDR3 region has the DNA TGTGCCAGCAGCTTGACTCATCTGAACACTGAAGCTTTCTTT. It translates to CASSLTHLNTEAFF.

This clone came up once. The rearrangement links TRBV19 to TRBJ2-2; D unresolved. The germline gives CDR1 LNHDA, CDR2 SQIVND (reference sequence). The CDR3 is made up of 13 amino acids. The V and J ends lost 2 bases and 2 bases respectively, with 3 bases between them. CDR3 region: CASSILNTGELFF. The CDR3 DNA sequence: TGTGCCAGTAGTATACTAAACACCGGGGAGCTGTTTTTT.

This sequence joins TRBV30 and TRBJ1-2; D not certain. The CDR3 is 14 amino acids. Germline CDR1 GTSNPN, CDR2 SVGIG (reference sequence). Trimming removed 2 bases from V and 0 bases from J, with 10 bases in between. The CDR3 coding sequence is TGTGCCTGGAGTTCGGGGAATTCTAACTATGGCTACACCTTC. Its protein is CAWSSGNSNYGYTF.

The chain uses TRBV6-1 and TRBJ1-3, with TRBD1 as a possible D gene (6 bases). The CDR3 has 13 residues. Per the germline V gene, CDR1 is MNHNS and CDR2 is SASEGT. V lost 3 bases, J lost 7 bases, and 10 bases lay in between. This chain's CDR3 is CASSEDSWNTIYF. The CDR3 DNA follows: TGTGCCAGCAGTGAGGACAGTTGGAACACCATATATTTT.